This section outlines one T cell receptor beta chain sequence together with its context. Its antigen is not known. These data belong to a study of cytomegalovirus exposure and HLA in healthy donors. Both 60 Vbeta primers and 13 Jbeta primers went into the PCR. The table came from immunoSEQ multiplex PCR; TCRdb's copy has only in-frame clones and leaves some out. The sample table includes about 130,000 clones. The study, taken as a whole, reports: Rarity held for most TCR sequences, but there were some public TCRs that occurred in many donors. As was reported, the HLA-A and HLA-B alleles of most subjects were accurately predicted from TCR beta sequences. As a later analysis revealed, the rate of TCR association differed by HLA locus, with DRB1 most and HLA-C fewest.

Germline loops: CDR1 SGHAT, CDR2 FQNNGV. This CDR3 region has 13 residues. With V trimmed by 5 bases and J by 8 bases, 8 bases remained unmatched. The sample taken for sequencing was PBMCs. This chain uses TRBV11-2 with TRBJ1-2, with TRBD1 matching over 7 bases. The sequence was collected from a man aged 40-55 years in good health and CMV-seronegative. CDR3 sequence: CASSVATGDGYTF. The CDR3 DNA reads TGTGCCAGCAGCGTCGCTACAGGGGACGGCTACACCTTC.